This T cell receptor (beta chain) was recorded in a study of CD8+ T cells in alopecia areata. Background on the study: Those patients who were treated received oral tofacitinib, which was given at 5 to 10 mg twice daily for moderate-to-severe alopecia areata. It was 6 to 18 months of tofacitinib, and then there were 6 months off drug. Study-level findings and limits: Persistence of many expanded lesional clones was seen in scalp and blood during tofacitinib. Clonality in the scalp and expanded CD8+ clones ranked among the top 100 were significantly decreased by tofacitinib.

This clone was counted a single time. Its antigen is as yet unknown. Investigators isolated RNA and reverse transcribed it into cDNA to act as the sequencing template. Repertoires were generated with immunoSEQ multiplex PCR, while TCRdb's copy carries only in-frame clones and drops some. Counted here are about 280,000 clones, roughly 60% occurring once; the ten biggest clones make up about 1.7%. This CDR3 contains 13 residues. Germline CDR1 SGHNT, CDR2 YYREEE (reference sequence). Trimming removed 3 bases from V and 4 bases from J, with 10 bases in between. This sample's treatment: oral pan-JAK inhibitor, 5-10 mg twice daily.

This sequence originates from a human donor with alopecia areata. The sample consisted of CD4+ T cells sorted from blood, taken at week 24, from a patient treated with tofacitinib. This rearrangement joins TRBV5-4 to TRBJ2-5, with D perhaps matching TRBD2 (6 bases). CDR3 loop: CASSSRGIETQYF. CDR3 nucleotide sequence: TGTGCCAGCAGCTCCCGGGGGATAGAGACCCAGTACTTC.